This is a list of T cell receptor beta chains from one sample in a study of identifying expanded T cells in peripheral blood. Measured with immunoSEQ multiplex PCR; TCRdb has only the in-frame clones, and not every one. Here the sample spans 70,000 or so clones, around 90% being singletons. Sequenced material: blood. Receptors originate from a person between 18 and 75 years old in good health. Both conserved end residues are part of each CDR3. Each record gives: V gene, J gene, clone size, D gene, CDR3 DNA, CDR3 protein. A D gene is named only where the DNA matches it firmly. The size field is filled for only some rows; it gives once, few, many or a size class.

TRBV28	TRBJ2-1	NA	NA	TGTGCCAGCAGCGCCGTCTCCTACAATGAGCAGTTCTTC	CASSAVSYNEQFF
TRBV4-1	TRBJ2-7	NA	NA	TGCGCCAGCAGCCAAGAGGTCAGGTCATCCTACGAGCAGTACTTC	CASSQEVRSSYEQYF
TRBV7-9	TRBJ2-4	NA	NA	TGTGCCAGCAGCCCTCCCCACGGGGGATCAGCCAAAAACATTCAGTACTTC	CASSPPHGGSAKNIQYF
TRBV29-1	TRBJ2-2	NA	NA	TGCAGCGTTGGTCTCGACAGTCACGCCGGGGAGCTGTTTTTT	CSVGLDSHAGELFF
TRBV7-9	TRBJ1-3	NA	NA	TGTGCCAGCAGCCGGACGGACGGAGGAAACACCATATATTTT	CASSRTDGGNTIYF
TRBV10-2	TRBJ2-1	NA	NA	TGCGCCAGCAGGGACAGTCACAATGAGCAGTTCTTC	CASRDSHNEQFF
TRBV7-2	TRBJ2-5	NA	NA	TGTGCTAGCAGCTTACTCCACGAGGCTGGGGAGACCCAGTACTTC	CASSLLHEAGETQYF
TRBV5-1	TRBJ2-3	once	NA	TGCGCCAGCAGCTCCCCGGACCGGGCTTTCACAGATACGCAGTATTTT	CASSSPDRAFTDTQYF
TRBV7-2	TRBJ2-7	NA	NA	TGTGCCAGCAGCTACCCAACAGGGGGACTAAGCTACGAGCAGTACTTC	CASSYPTGGLSYEQYF
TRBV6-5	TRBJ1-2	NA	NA	TGTGCCAGCAGCCTGACAGAAAACTATGGCTACACCTTC	CASSLTENYGYTF
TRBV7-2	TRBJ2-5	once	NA	TGTGCCAGCAGCTTAGGGTATCAAGAGACCCAGTACTTC	CASSLGYQETQYF
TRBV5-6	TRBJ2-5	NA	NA	TGTGCCAGCAGCAGCACAGGGAGAGCACAACAAGAGACCCAGTACTTC	CASSSTGRAQQETQYF
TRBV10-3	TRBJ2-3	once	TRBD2	TGTGCCATCAGTTCGACTAGCGGGGGGGAGATTAGCACAGATACGCAGTATTTT	CAISSTSGGEISTDTQYF
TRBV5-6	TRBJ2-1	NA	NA	TGTGCCAGCAGCACCCCTCGGAATGAGCAGTTCTTC	CASSTPRNEQFF
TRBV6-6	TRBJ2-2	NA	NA	TGTGCCAGCAGTCGACAACCCACCGGGGAGCTGTTTTTT	CASSRQPTGELFF
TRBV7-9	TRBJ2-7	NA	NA	TGTGCCAACAGCCCAGGACTATACTACGAGCAGTACTTC	CANSPGLYYEQYF
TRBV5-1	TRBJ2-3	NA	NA	TGCGCCAGCAGCTTGACAGGGTCAGATACGCAGTATTTT	CASSLTGSDTQYF
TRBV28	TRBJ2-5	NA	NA	TGTGCCAGCAGTAAACCATTCAGGAACCAGTACTTC	CASSKPFRNQYF
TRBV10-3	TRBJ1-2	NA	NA	TGTGCCATCAGTGAGTCAGTGGGGAGGGATGGCTACACCTTC	CAISESVGRDGYTF
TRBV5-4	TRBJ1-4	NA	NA	TGTGCCAGCAGCTTGGGGCATGGGGTCGGAGATGAAAAACTGTTTTTT	CASSLGHGVGDEKLFF
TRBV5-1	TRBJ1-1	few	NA	TGCGCCAGCAGCCCCGACATGGGGATGAACACTGAAGCTTTCTTT	CASSPDMGMNTEAFF
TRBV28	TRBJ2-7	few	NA	TGTGCCAGCAGTTTACGACTGGGCTCCTACGAGCAGTACTTC	CASSLRLGSYEQYF
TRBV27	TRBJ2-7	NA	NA	TGTGCCAGCAGCTACCTAGGGAGCGAGCAGTACTTC	CASSYLGSEQYF
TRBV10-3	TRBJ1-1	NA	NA	TGTGCCATTTCGCCGACAGGAGACTACACTGAAGCTTTCTTT	CAISPTGDYTEAFF
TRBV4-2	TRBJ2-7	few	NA	TGTGCCAGCAGCGAACCGGGACTTTGGTACGAGCAGTACTTC	CASSEPGLWYEQYF
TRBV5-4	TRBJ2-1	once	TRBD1	TGTGCCAGCAGGTGGACAGGGGAGGATGAGCAGTTCTTC	CASRWTGEDEQFF
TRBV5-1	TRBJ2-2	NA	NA	TGCGCCAGCAGCTTGACAGGGGGGGCCGGGGAGCTGTTTTTT	CASSLTGGAGELFF
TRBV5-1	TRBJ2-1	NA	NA	TGCGCCAGCAGCCAAGGGACTGGGGGGAATGAGCAGTTCTTC	CASSQGTGGNEQFF
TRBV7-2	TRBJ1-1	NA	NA	TGTGCCAGCAGGAAACAGGGCCTGAACACTGAAGCTTTCTTT	CASRKQGLNTEAFF
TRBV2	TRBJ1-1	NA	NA	TGTGCCACCGGGGGGGTAATAGGGACTGAAGCTTTCTTT	CATGGVIGTEAFF
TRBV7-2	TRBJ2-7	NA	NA	TGTGCCAGCAGCTTAGGGTTGAATGGAGAGCAGTACTTC	CASSLGLNGEQYF
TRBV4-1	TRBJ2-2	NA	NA	TGCGCCAGCAGCCAAAGACCCGGAATGGCCGGGGAGCTGTTTTTT	CASSQRPGMAGELFF
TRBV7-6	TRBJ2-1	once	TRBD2	TGTGCCAGCAGCTTGGGTCTAGCGGGAGGATTCAATGAGCAGTTCTTC	CASSLGLAGGFNEQFF
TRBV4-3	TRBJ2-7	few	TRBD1	TGCGCCAGCAGCCAAGATTTACAGGGGTACGAGCAGTACTTC	CASSQDLQGYEQYF
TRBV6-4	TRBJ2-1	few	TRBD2	TGTGCCAGCAGTGTGCTAGCGGGAGGCAATGAGCAGTTCTTC	CASSVLAGGNEQFF
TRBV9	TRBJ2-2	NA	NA	TGTGCCAGAGGAACCTCTGGTCCCGGGGAGCTGTTTTTT	CARGTSGPGELFF
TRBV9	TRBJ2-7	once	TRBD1	TGTGCCAGCAGCCTAGGGGACAGGGGCTACGAGCAGTACTTC	CASSLGDRGYEQYF
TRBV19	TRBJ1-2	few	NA	TGTGCCAGTATTCTTCCGGAAGGCTACACCTTC	CASILPEGYTF
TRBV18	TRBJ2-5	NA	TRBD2	TGTGCCAGCTCACCTCGACTAGCGGAAGAGACCCAGTACTTC	CASSPRLAEETQYF
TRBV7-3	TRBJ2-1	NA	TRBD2	TGTGCCAGCAGACTAGCGGGAGCGAGCTACAATGAGCAGTTCTTC	CASRLAGASYNEQFF
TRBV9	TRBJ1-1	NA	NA	TGTGCCAGCAGCCCACCCGGACGGAACACTGAAGCTTTCTTT	CASSPPGRNTEAFF
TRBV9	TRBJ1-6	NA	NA	TGTGCCAGCAGCGTTTCAAACATGGCCTATAATTCACCCCTCCACTTT	CASSVSNMAYNSPLHF
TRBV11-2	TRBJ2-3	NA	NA	TGTGCCAGCAGCCCGACCGGGACACGTATCGTCGCAGATACGCAGTATTTT	CASSPTGTRIVADTQYF
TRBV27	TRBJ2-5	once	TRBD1	TGTGCCAGCAGTTCTCAGGGGGACCCGTGGGAGACCCAGTACTTC	CASSSQGDPWETQYF
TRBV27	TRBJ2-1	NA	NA	TGTGCCAGCAGTTGGAACAATGAGCAGTTCTTC	CASSWNNEQFF
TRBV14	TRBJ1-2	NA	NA	TGTGCCAGCAGCCAAACCAGGGGAGGAAACTATGGCTACACCTTC	CASSQTRGGNYGYTF